The present T cell receptor beta chain was sequenced within a study of T cell changes during pregnancy in multiple sclerosis. This CDR3 has 13 residues. The germline CDR1 and CDR2 sequences are GTSNPN and SVGIG (reference sequence). Trimming shortened V by 3 bases and J by 7 bases, and 13 bases separated the two germline ends. Data came from immunoSEQ multiplex PCR; TCRdb stores just in-frame clones and leaves some out. This table has around 68,000 clones, around nine tenths appearing once. This sequence joins TRBV30 and TRBJ2-1, with D possibly matching TRBD2 (7 bases). This sequence originates from a female donor with multiple sclerosis, enrolled in a pregnancy study. The sequencing here drew on CD4+ T cells from peripheral blood mononuclear cells, taken before pregnancy. The CDR3 loop is CAWSDGGANEQFF. The CDR3 DNA sequence: TGTGCCTGGAGCGATGGGGGGGCAAATGAGCAGTTCTTC.